Sequencing of this T cell receptor beta chain was carried out in a study of T cell responses to AZD1222 COVID-19 vaccine. V was pared by 5 bases and J by 4 bases, with 8 bases of the junction left unmatched. This CDR3 is built from 15 residues. CDR1 and CDR2 (germline): SGHVS, FNYEAQ. The table came from immunoSEQ multiplex PCR; TCRdb's copy has only in-frame clones and leaves some out. The table shows around 120,000 clones, with around 90% occurring only once. The sample holds a few counts of this clone. Sample: peripheral blood, taken on day 0 of AZD1222 vaccination. The J gene is TRBJ1-5, the V gene TRBV7-6; 7 bases match TRBD1. The TCR originated in an adult in good health. CDR3 nucleotide sequence: TGTGCCAGCAGCGAGACAGGGCAAAGAAATCAGCCCCAGCATTTT. Translated, it gives CASSETGQRNQPQHF.